A single sample is the source of the 23 T cell receptor beta chains below, sequenced in a study of blood T cell repertoires in COVID-19. TCRdb's table, derived via immunoSEQ multiplex PCR, lists solely in-frame clones and lacks some. The sample has some 170,000 clones, around 90% seen once. Sequencing input: peripheral blood. The source of these receptors is a woman aged 55 to 70 who had recovered from COVID-19.

The CDR3 DNA sequence: TGTGCCAGCAGCTTAGTCCTATTCAGCGGGGTCCCCTATAATTCACCCCTCCACTTT. This codes for CASSLVLFSGVPYNSPLHF. The V and J genes are TRBV7-9 and TRBJ1-6; D remains unclear. The CDR3 runs to 19 residues. Trimming took 1 base from V and 2 from J, leaving 18 bases between them. Germline V lookup: CDR1 SEHNR, CDR2 FQNEAQ (reference sequence). The whole variable domain, filled in from reference TRBV7-9 and TRBJ1-6, reads DTGVSQNPRHKITKRGQNVTFRCDPISEHNRLYWYRQTLGQGPEFLTYFQNEAQLEKSRLLSDRFSAERPKGSFSTLEIQRTEQGDSAMYLCASSLVLFSGVPYNSPLHFGNGTRLTVT.

The chain has TRBV18 and TRBJ1-1, with a tentative D call TRBD1 (6 bases). V lost 2 bases to trimming and J lost 5 bases, with 21 bases between them. This CDR3 comprises 17 residues. Germline values: CDR1 KGHSH, CDR2 LQKENI. CDR3 loop: CASSPVLGQGSITEAFF. CDR3 DNA: TGTGCCAGCTCACCAGTTCTGGGGCAGGGGAGTATAACTGAAGCTTTCTTT.

This clone occurred once. The chain employs TRBV14 and TRBJ2-1; 8 positions match TRBD2. J was trimmed by 2 bases and V by 3 bases; bases with no gene match: 3. Germline CDR1 is SGHDN and CDR2 is FVKESK. The CDR3 contains 15 residues. CDR3 residues: CASSQGGGPYNEQFF. For the CDR3, the DNA is TGTGCCAGCAGCCAGGGCGGGGGGCCCTACAATGAGCAGTTCTTC.

V usage is TRBV19 and J usage is TRBJ2-2; TRBD1 agrees at 9 bases. In germline, CDR1 is LNHDA, CDR2 SQIVND (reference sequence). The CDR3 totals 15 residues. Losses at the gene ends were 4 bases for V and 3 bases for J; bases not matched to a gene: 3. DNA for the CDR3: TGTGCCAGTAGTAAGGGACAGGGTTACACCGGGGAGCTGTTTTTT. Translation gives CASSKGQGYTGELFF.

This chain joins TRBV12-3 or TRBV12-4 and TRBJ2-1; TRBD2 matches 9 bases. V was clipped by 6 bases and J by 8 bases; unmatched bases: 5. This CDR3 has 13 residues. The CDR3 reads CASSFGTSYEQFF. The CDR3 bases are TGTGCCAGCAGCTTTGGGACTAGCTATGAGCAGTTCTTC.

This clone was detected only once. The genes are TRBV6-5 and TRBJ1-6, with 10 bases identical to TRBD1. Germline V gives CDR1 MNHEY, CDR2 SVGAGI. The CDR3 is 16 amino acids. Trimming took 0 bases from V and 7 from J; bases not matched to a gene: 3. The CDR3 loop is CASSYSGTGVNSPLHF. The CDR3 coding sequence is TGTGCCAGCAGTTACTCCGGGACAGGGGTAAATTCACCCCTCCACTTT.

This rearrangement joins TRBV9 to TRBJ1-1; TRBD1 might be the D (5 bases). Trimming took 2 bases from V and 1 from J, leaving 9 bases between them. Germline V gene lookup returns CDR1 SGDLS and CDR2 YYNGEE. There are 14 residues in the CDR3. CDR3 DNA: TGTGCCAGCAGCGTCTCCACAGGGAACACTGAAGCTTTCTTT. Its translation: CASSVSTGNTEAFF.

The chain combines TRBV29-1 with TRBJ1-5, with no clear D. Trimming took 3 bases from V and 7 from J, leaving 13 bases between them. This CDR3 comprises 13 residues. Per the germline V gene, CDR1 is SQVTM and CDR2 is ANQGSEA. CDR3 bases: TGCAGCGTTGAGGAAGGGAGAGGGCAGCCCCAGCATTTT. Protein sequence: CSVEEGRGQPQHF.

The chain combines TRBV27 with TRBJ1-2; TRBD1 agrees at 7 bases. The CDR3 runs 13 residues. After removal of 5 bases from V and 4 bases from J, the junction contained 4 bases not matched to a gene. The germline V gene encodes CDR1 MNHEY and CDR2 SMNVEV (reference sequence). The CDR3 DNA is TGTGCCAGCAGTCCGACAGGGCGCTATGGCTACACCTTC. Translating it yields CASSPTGRYGYTF.

This chain links TRBV5-1 with TRBJ1-2; no clear D gene. This CDR3 comprises 14 residues. In germline, CDR1 is SGHRS, CDR2 YFSETQ. Trimming shortened V by 0 bases and J by 1 base, and 7 bases separated the two germline ends. The CDR3: CASSLGRSNYGYTF. The DNA for the CDR3 is TGCGCCAGCAGCTTGGGACGGAGTAACTATGGCTACACCTTC.

This clone turned up a few times. The junction does not match germline at one end; this may be a read error. The chain joins TRBV7-7 to TRBJ2-2; 9 bases are shared with TRBD1. The germline CDR1 and CDR2 sequences are SSHAT and FNYEAQ (reference sequence). The CDR3 has 15 residues. CDR3 in DNA: TGTGCTAGCAGACCGGGACAGGGCCTCACCGGGGAGCTGTTTTTT. This translates into CASRPGQGLTGELFF.

The chain combines TRBV7-9 with TRBJ2-6; TRBD2 might be the D (5 bases). There are 11 residues in the CDR3. V lost 5 bases, J lost 15 bases, and 11 bases lay in between. The V gene's germline CDR1 is SEHNR and CDR2 FQNEAQ (reference sequence). This CDR3 is CASSLEAGLTF. The CDR3 bases are TGTGCCAGCAGCCTAGAGGCGGGCCTGACTTTC. Full variable domain (rest looked up from reference TRBV7-9 and TRBJ2-6): DTGVSQNPRHKITKRGQNVTFRCDPISEHNRLYWYRQTLGQGPEFLTYFQNEAQLEKSRLLSDRFSAERPKGSFSTLEIQRTEQGDSAMYLCASSLEAGLTFGAGSRLTVL.

The rearrangement uses TRBV6-1 and TRBJ1-2; D is possibly TRBD1 (5 bases). Germline V gene sequence: CDR1 MNHNS, CDR2 SASEGT. This CDR3 contains 15 residues. V gave up 1 base and J gave up 2 bases, with 11 bases separating them. The CDR3 DNA follows: TGTGCCAGCAGTGAAGGGCAGGGATGGAACTATGGCTACACCTTC. It encodes CASSEGQGWNYGYTF.

This clone turned up a few times. The chain links TRBV12-3 or TRBV12-4 to TRBJ2-1; 7 nucleotides line up with TRBD2. With V trimmed by 5 bases and J by 9 bases, 7 bases remained unmatched. The CDR3 totals 13 residues. The CDR3 loop reads CASSPRLASEQFF. CDR3 nucleotide sequence: TGTGCCAGCAGTCCCAGACTAGCTTCTGAGCAGTTCTTC.

The chain employs TRBV27 and TRBJ2-7, with TRBD1 identical over 8 bases. From germline, CDR1 is MNHEY and CDR2 SMNVEV (reference sequence). V shed 8 bases, J shed 3 bases, and the junction held 6 bases outside the gene matches. This CDR3 contains 13 residues. The CDR3 DNA reads as TGTGCCAGCCTTTCAGGGGGCCACTACGAGCAGTACTTC. This sequence encodes CASLSGGHYEQYF.

This sequence joins TRBV6-6 and TRBJ2-5; D unclear. The V gene lost 6 bases and the J gene lost 2 bases, with 4 bases spanning the gap. Per germline, CDR1 MNHNY and CDR2 SVGAGI (reference sequence). The CDR3 is made up of 11 amino acids. The CDR3 nucleotides are TGTGCCAGCAGCCCTCAAGAGACCCAGTACTTC. Translating gives CASSPQETQYF.

Of note for this clone: Distinct nucleotide sequences in the sample also encode this CDR3. The chain is built from TRBV5-1 and TRBJ2-5; 7 bases match TRBD1. CDR3 length: 15 residues. Germline V CDR1 and CDR2: SGHRS, YFSETQ. V lost 0 bases, J lost 2 bases, and 4 bases stayed unmatched. The CDR3 DNA is TGCGCCAGCAGCTTGGCCGGGACAGTACAAGAGACCCAGTACTTC. As protein: CASSLAGTVQETQYF.

This clone was observed a handful of times. The V gene is TRBV10-1, the J gene TRBJ1-2, with unresolved D. V shed 0 bases and J shed 0 bases, with 8 bases lying between them. CDR1 and CDR2 (germline): WNHNN, SYGVQD (reference sequence). This CDR3 has 15 residues. DNA of the CDR3: TGCGCCAGCAGTGAGTCTTACGGTGCTAACTATGGCTACACCTTC. Amino acids: CASSESYGANYGYTF.

The V call is TRBV6-6, the J call TRBJ1-5; no reliable D call. The V end was cut by 3 bases, the J end by 4 bases, with 10 bases between. The germline CDR1 and CDR2 sequences are MNHNY and SVGAGI (reference sequence). CDR3 size: 14 residues. CDR3 bases: TGTGCCAGCAGTTATCAGGCAGATAATCAGCCCCAGCATTTT. As protein: CASSYQADNQPQHF.

V is TRBV7-8 and J is TRBJ2-2; TRBD2 is a possible D gene (5 bases). Trimming removed 2 bases at V and 3 bases at J, with 13 bases between. The CDR3 extends over 16 amino acids. The germline V gene encodes CDR1 SGHVS and CDR2 FQNEAQ. The CDR3 region has the DNA TGTGCCAGCAGCTTACAGCGACGGGGAGACACCGGGGAGCTGTTTTTT. Protein: CASSLQRRGDTGELFF.

The chain is built from TRBV5-1 and TRBJ1-2; TRBD1 matches 8 bases. Germline V gene lookup returns CDR1 SGHRS and CDR2 YFSETQ. Losses at the gene ends were 4 bases for V and 8 bases for J; bases not matched to a gene: 4. CDR3 length equals 12 residues. The CDR3 region has the DNA TGCGCCAGCAGCACGGACAGGGACGGCTACACCTTC. Its translation is CASSTDRDGYTF.

The chain employs TRBV4-1 and TRBJ1-2, with no clear D. V was clipped by 5 bases and J by 0 bases, with 13 bases between them. This CDR3 has 15 amino acids. Germline V gene data show CDR1 as MGHRA and CDR2 as YSYEKL. CDR3 coding DNA: TGCGCCAGCAGCTTACAAGTGCTCCCTAACTATGGCTACACCTTC. This encodes CASSLQVLPNYGYTF.

The genes are TRBV9 and TRBJ1-3; tentative D call: TRBD1 (6 bases). Trimming removed 4 bases from V and 0 bases from J, with 20 bases in between. Germline CDR1 and CDR2: SGDLS and YYNGEE. The CDR3 sequence is 18 residues long. CDR3 nucleotide sequence: TGTGCCAGCAGCCGACGTCAGACCGGACAGAGCTCTGGAAACACCATATATTTT. It yields the protein CASSRRQTGQSSGNTIYF.